One T cell receptor (beta chain) is described in this entry. This clonotype was detected only a few times. Its recognized antigen is unknown. No much larger clone is present one base from it, and per-base qualities are unavailable. The sample comes from a study of regulatory T cells in long-lasting Graves disease (dated by TCRdb to the early 2020s). As for the study more broadly: Patients with newly diagnosed Graves' disease had been on antithyroid drugs for under 3 months. This study used TCR sequencing and RNA sequencing of peripheral blood to compare persistent Graves' disease patients against newly diagnosed Graves' disease patients. The study was registered as a clinical trial and conducted in China. TCR sequencing covered roughly 13 persistent and 20 or so newly diagnosed Graves' disease patients, some 33 samples in total.

Between the V and J ends, shortened by 3 bases and 4 bases respectively, the junction contains 14 bases. From the germline V gene, CDR1 is SQVTM and CDR2 is ANQGSEA. The CDR3 sequence holds 14 residues, the cysteine and phenylalanine included. Of all the DNA, just the CDR3 is kept, 42 bases in frame from base 1. Beyond this particular receptor, the publication reports: Patients with persistent disease shared more public clonotypes (over 2,500) than newly diagnosed patients did (around 1,000). Only the TCR beta chain was sequenced and analyzed. The small sample size was acknowledged by the authors as a limitation that may reduce accuracy. Lower TCR Shannon entropy and fewer highly expanded clones were observed in persistent Graves' disease patients than in newly diagnosed patients, which suggested clonal expansion. TRBV28, TRBJ1-2 and TRBJ2-5 were preferentially used in persistent disease, while TRBV20-1 and TRBJ2-1 were favored in newly diagnosed disease. Only peripheral blood was studied, because thyroid tissue, the primary lesion, was inaccessible.

Reading the label with the study, this specimen's time point is: newly diagnosed GD, antithyroid drugs for less than 3 months. For both TCR sequencing and RNA sequencing, RNA was extracted from PBMCs in TRIzol. Graves' disease was diagnosed according to American Thyroid Association guidelines. Patients were recruited from an endocrinology department in Xi'an, China. Each patient gave 9 to 10 milliliters of peripheral blood, collected in an EDTA anticoagulant tube. Ficoll Paque Plus density gradient separation was used to isolate PBMCs, and no additional T cell sorting was done. RNA quality was checked with an Agilent 2100 Bioanalyzer and agarose gel, and concentration with a NanoDrop 2000. Libraries were built with multiplex PCR. The data were produced on an Illumina HiSeq 4000. TCR beta libraries were built with iRepertoire HTBI primers and Arm-PCR amplification of CDR3 regions. Before sequencing, the PCR products underwent gel purification. The original pipeline was this. Gene usage analysis of CDR3 amino acid clonotypes used the approximately 62 TRBV and 14 TRBJ segments found across samples. COPE and FqMerger were used to merge the filtered high-quality paired reads into contigs. Contigs were aligned with BLAST to IMGT TRBV, TRBD and TRBJ reference genes, and CDR3 was defined per IMGT. Any clonotype with a frequency above 0.1% was classified as a highly expanded clone. Repertoire diversity was measured by Shannon entropy, and V-J evenness by the Gini coefficient. Clonotypes shared by more than one individual were considered public. In-frame beta chains were kept once TCRdb had trimmed the public reads at Q25 with fastp and called clones with MiXCR. For every CDR3 protein sequence, its rows merge into one entry that carries the most common genes and DNA. It is TCRdb's table, rather than the study itself, that gives the V and J calls and clone size. For this sample there are 620,000 or so distinct CDR3 sequences; approximately 15% appear just once. The ten largest clones add up to 15% to 20% of the sample.

These same data were also listed under a study on T cells in Graves' hyperthyroidism and ophthalmopathy. Reported in the second study: Stable Graves' hyperthyroidism was defined as the absence of progression to ophthalmopathy over 18 months of follow-up. Hyperthyroidism patients were aged 18 to 65 years and newly diagnosed, with disease duration of less than 2 months. Exclusion was applied to patients with uncontrolled infections, other autoimmune diseases, pregnancy or lactation. Clinical symptoms, serum thyroxine and TRAb, thyroid ultrasound, and orbital computed tomography formed the basis for the diagnoses. The first round of RT-PCR for the TCR CDR3 was performed with the HTBI primer set and the Qiagen OneStep RT-PCR kit. Most expanded thyroid clonotypes (frequency above 0.001) were also detected in blood, a finding suggesting that blood repertoires may reflect thyroid immune responses. In cross-validation, a model built on a 13 V-J signature told ophthalmopathy apart from stable hyperthyroidism with 87.88% sensitivity and approximately 81% specificity, and in testing the same model reached 80%/75%. During validation, the model predicted progression to ophthalmopathy a median of approximately 7 months ahead of onset, with roughly 65% sensitivity and 72.22% specificity. To identify TCR V-J signatures that set the groups apart, the researchers used a discovery cohort of about a hundred patients, made up of around 42 with Graves' ophthalmopathy and about 60 with stable Graves' hyperthyroidism. Prospective prediction of ophthalmopathy was tested in an independent validation cohort consisting of under 20 hyperthyroidism patients and 17 patients who later progressed to ophthalmopathy. The approximately 100 discovery patients were randomly split 7:3 into training and test sets. The study also compared thyroid tissue and blood T-cell repertoires from a handful of Graves' hyperthyroidism patients. After sampling, hyperthyroidism patients received methimazole starting at 30 mg daily, and ophthalmopathy patients received high-dose intravenous methylprednisolone. Libraries were constructed in a second round of multiplex PCR, after which size selection and purification were performed. Sequencing of the libraries was done on an Illumina HiSeq2000 using paired-end 100 bp reads. SOAPnuke was used to process the raw data, throwing out any read that contained adapters or uncalled bases, had a mean Phred below 15, or lacked an exact constant-primer or identifier match. COPE v1.2.5 was used to merge high-quality paired reads, and clonotypes were defined as unique nucleotide sequences. Clonotypes were aligned to IMGT TRBV, TRBD and TRBJ reference segments using MiTCR v1.1. The analysis was restricted to V-J combinations with a frequency above 0.0001, which together covered about 99% of the repertoires. The TCS score was defined as the ratio of F50 (clonal expansion) to E x V (chaos), calculated using BLOSUM62-based TCRdist between CDR3 peptides within each V-J. Welch's t-statistics and random forest reduced around 520 V-J features to fewer than 15, which were used in a naive Bayes classifier (R e1071). No statistical method was used to set the sample size in advance, and investigators knew the group allocation. According to the paper, TCR Vbeta CDR3 sequencing was carried out on over 130 peripheral blood samples, which came from about 45 ophthalmopathy, around 75 hyperthyroidism and roughly 17 progressor patients.

The material sequenced was peripheral blood mononuclear cells (PBMCs), taken at new diagnosis, from a patient treated with antithyroid drugs. The origin of this receptor is a young woman with Graves disease. Donor details come from another sample of the same person, matched by shared clones. This sequence uses TRBV29-1 and TRBJ2-3; the D gene is unclear. At the DNA level, the sequence is TGCAGCGTTGATCTCCCAGGCGGTGCAGATACGCAGTATTTT. Its amino acids are CSVDLPGGADTQYF.